The 8 T cell receptor beta chains below all came from one sample that was sequenced in a study of Ad26.COV2.S vaccination and SARS-CoV-2 variants. Profiled with immunoSEQ multiplex PCR; TCRdb holds only in-frame clones, not every one. The table includes about 350,000 clones, 90% to 95% detected once. The sequencing here drew on peripheral blood, taken after recovery from COVID-19. The receptors stem from a human donor who had recovered from COVID-19.

The chain is built from TRBV6-5 and TRBJ2-2; D might be TRBD1 (6 bases). Per the germline V gene, CDR1 is MNHEY and CDR2 is SVGAGI. CDR3 length: 14 amino acids. Trimming removed 6 bases at V and 6 bases at J, with 14 bases between. In DNA, the CDR3 is TGTGCCAGCAGGTTGACAGGTCCTGCCGGGGAGCTGTTTTTT. Amino acid sequence: CASRLTGPAGELFF.

This clone was found a few times. This sequence joins TRBV19 and TRBJ2-1; the D gene is possibly TRBD2 (7 bases). Between the trimmed V and J ends, which lost 5 bases and 14 bases, there was a span of 16 bases. The CDR3 is 12 residues long. Looked up from germline, CDR1 is LNHDA and CDR2 is SQIVND (reference sequence). CDR3: CASSLTGGWEFF. The CDR3 DNA follows: TGTGCCAGTAGTTTAACGGGGGGCTGGGAGTTCTTC.

The rearrangement joins TRBV9 to TRBJ2-7, with 7 bases matching TRBD1. CDR1 SGDLS and CDR2 YYNGEE come from the germline V gene. Losses at the gene ends were 4 bases for V and 4 bases for J; bases not matched to a gene: 11. The CDR3 loop spans 15 amino acids. The CDR3 sequence is CASSTGRQGLYEQYF. In DNA form, the CDR3 reads TGTGCCAGCAGCACCGGCCGACAGGGTCTTTACGAGCAGTACTTC. The full variable domain, in which reference TRBV9 and TRBJ2-7 provide the parts outside the CDR3, is DSGVTQTPKHLITATGQRVTLRCSPRSGDLSVYWYQQSLDQGLQFLIQYYNGEERAKGNILERFSAQQFPDLHSELNLSSLELGDSALYFCASSTGRQGLYEQYFGPGTRLTVT.

The V call is TRBV5-1, the J call TRBJ2-5; 9 bases map to TRBD1. Per germline, CDR1 SGHRS and CDR2 YFSETQ. The CDR3 consists of 15 residues. V was clipped by 6 bases and J by 2 bases; unmatched bases: 8. The CDR3: CASNTDRGSQETQYF. In DNA, the CDR3 is TGCGCCAGCAACACGGACAGGGGATCGCAAGAGACCCAGTACTTC.

The V and J genes are TRBV5-5 and TRBJ2-3, with 10 bases that match TRBD2. The germline gives CDR1 SGHKS, CDR2 YYEKEE (reference sequence). V was clipped by 0 bases and J by 1 base; unmatched bases: 2. This CDR3 is built from 16 residues. The CDR3 coding sequence is TGTGCCAGCAGCTTGGGAGGGACTAGCGGCACAGATACGCAGTATTTT. Amino acids: CASSLGGTSGTDTQYF.

The chain combines TRBV5-4 with TRBJ1-2; 11 nucleotides agree with TRBD1. This CDR3 spans 16 amino acids. The ends lost 4 bases at V and 4 bases at J; junction bases unmatched: 9. Germline V gene data show CDR1 as SGHNT and CDR2 as YYREEE (reference sequence). For the CDR3, the DNA is TGTGCCAGCAGCACCGGGACAGGGGGAAGGCTCTATGGCTACACCTTC. The encoded protein is CASSTGTGGRLYGYTF.

The V call is TRBV6-5, the J call TRBJ1-2; D is unresolved. This CDR3 comprises 14 residues. V shed 6 bases and J shed 0 bases, with 11 bases lying between them. Germline CDR1 and CDR2: MNHEY and SVGAGI. In DNA form, the CDR3 reads TGTGCCAGCAGACCTCAGCTTTCTAACTATGGCTACACCTTC. Its protein is CASRPQLSNYGYTF.

This clone was seen a handful of times. The rearrangement joins TRBV29-1 to TRBJ2-2, with D possibly called TRBD1 or TRBD2 (5 bases each). V was cut by 7 bases and J by 7 bases, with 13 bases left in between. This CDR3 has 12 residues. Germline CDR1 SQVTM, CDR2 ANQGSEA. The CDR3 sequence: CSGGDGRGELFF. CDR3 in DNA: TGCAGCGGTGGGGACGGTCGCGGGGAGCTGTTTTTT.